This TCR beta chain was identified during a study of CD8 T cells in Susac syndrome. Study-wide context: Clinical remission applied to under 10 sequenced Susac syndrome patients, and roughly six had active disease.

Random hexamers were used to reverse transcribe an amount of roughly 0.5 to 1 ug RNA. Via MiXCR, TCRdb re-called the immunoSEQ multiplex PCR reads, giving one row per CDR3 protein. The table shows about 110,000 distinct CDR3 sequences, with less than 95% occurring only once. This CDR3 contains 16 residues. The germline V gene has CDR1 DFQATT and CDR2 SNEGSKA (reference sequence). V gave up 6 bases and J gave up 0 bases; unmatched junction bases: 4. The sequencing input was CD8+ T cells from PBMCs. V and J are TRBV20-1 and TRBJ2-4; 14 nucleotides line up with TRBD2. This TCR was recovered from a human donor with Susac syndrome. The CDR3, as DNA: TGCAGTGCAGGGACTAGCGGGGGCCGAGCCAAAAACATTCAGTACTTC. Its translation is CSAGTSGGRAKNIQYF.